The rows below give T cell receptor beta chains drawn from one sample of a study of identical twins. TCRdb re-called the 5' RACE reads with MiXCR, one entry per CDR3 protein. Here the sample spans 200,000 to 250,000 distinct CDR3 sequences, 6% to 8.5% being singletons. This same sample was also taken into another study, of yellow fever vaccine responses in identical twins.

The source material was CD8+ T cells sorted from blood. These receptor sequences come from a young woman in good health. CDR3s include the opening cysteine and the closing phenylalanine or tryptophan. The D gene is left open where the match is weak. Not every row has a clone size; where given, it reads once, few, many or a size class.

14,many,TRBV29-1,-,TRBJ1-1,CSGRGAVGGPEAFF,TGCAGCGGAAGGGGGGCAGTGGGGGGCCCTGAAGCTTTCTTT
16,-,TRBV11-3,-,TRBJ2-1,CASSFRRSSSYNEQFF,TGTGCCAGCAGCTTCCGACGGTCTAGCTCCTACAATGAGCAGTTCTTC
13,-,TRBV6-5,-,TRBJ1-4,CASSLQGNEKLFF,TGTGCCAGCAGTTTACAGGGAAATGAAAAACTGTTTTTT
14,few,TRBV6-5,-,TRBJ1-2,CASSYRSQLGSYTF,TGTGCCAGCAGTTACCGCTCTCAACTAGGTAGCTACACCTTC
16,-,TRBV28,-,TRBJ2-3,CASSLTPAGITDTQYF,TGTGCCAGCAGTCTCACCCCGGCGGGAATCACAGATACGCAGTATTTT
15,many,TRBV4-1,TRBD1,TRBJ1-4,CASSLRQGAIEKLFF,TGCGCCAGCAGCCTTCGACAGGGGGCGATCGAAAAACTGTTTTTT
16,few,TRBV20-1,-,TRBJ2-5,CSARDLAWTLQETQYF,TGCAGTGCTAGAGATCTAGCTTGGACTCTCCAAGAGACCCAGTACTTC
14,many,TRBV7-9,TRBD1,TRBJ2-7,CASSSDREPYEQYF,TGTGCCAGCAGCTCTGACAGGGAGCCCTACGAGCAGTACTTC
15,-,TRBV7-3,-,TRBJ2-3,CASSSQDFSTDTQYF,TGTGCCAGCAGCTCCCAGGACTTCAGCACAGATACGCAGTATTTT
19,many,TRBV6-5,TRBD2,TRBJ2-5,CASSYKRLAGEGRQETQYF,TGTGCCAGCAGTTACAAACGACTAGCGGGAGAGGGTCGGCAAGAGACCCAGTACTTC
15,few,TRBV12-3/TRBV12-4,-,TRBJ1-5,CASSLAGVSNQPQHF,TGTGCCAGCAGTTTAGCGGGGGTCAGCAATCAGCCCCAGCATTTT
14,few,TRBV20-1,-,TRBJ2-7,CSAPGEDRLYEQYF,TGCAGTGCCCCGGGGGAGGACCGGCTCTACGAGCAGTACTTC
20,many,TRBV5-1,TRBD2,TRBJ2-7,CASSLDGLAGGNELSYEQYF,TGCGCCAGCAGCTTGGACGGTCTAGCGGGAGGAAACGAGCTTTCCTACGAGCAGTACTTC
16,few,TRBV2,-,TRBJ1-6,CASTIRGRSYNSPLHF,TGTGCCAGCACCATCAGGGGAAGGTCCTATAATTCACCCCTCCACTTT
16,few,TRBV20-1,-,TRBJ2-5,CSATFSQVLGKETQYF,TGCAGTGCTACCTTTTCACAGGTTTTGGGGAAAGAGACCCAGTACTTC
15,once,TRBV5-4,-,TRBJ2-1,CASSLSGGLYIEQFF,TGTGCCAGCAGCTTGTCCGGGGGCCTCTACATTGAGCAGTTCTTC
13,few,TRBV6-1,-,TRBJ2-1,CASSEAETNEQFF,TGTGCCAGCAGTGAAGCGGAGACAAATGAGCAGTTCTTC
15,-,TRBV29-1,-,TRBJ2-6,CSSYLRVSGANVLTF,TGCAGCTCATACCTAAGAGTCTCTGGGGCCAACGTCCTGACTTTC
16,few,TRBV14,TRBD2,TRBJ2-3,CASSQRAGGFTDTQYF,TGTGCCAGCAGCCAAAGGGCGGGAGGCTTCACAGATACGCAGTATTTT
14,few,TRBV20-1,-,TRBJ2-1,CSARAIRDVNEQFF,TGCAGTGCTAGAGCCATTCGGGATGTCAATGAGCAGTTCTTC
14,many,TRBV28,TRBD1,TRBJ2-5,CASSSRGTEETQYF,TGTGCCAGCAGTTCCCGAGGGACAGAGGAGACCCAGTACTTC
17,many,TRBV5-1,TRBD2,TRBJ2-7,CASSLGGLAGVTYEQYF,TGCGCCAGCAGCTTGGGCGGCCTAGCGGGTGTTACCTACGAGCAGTACTTC
13,few,TRBV20-1,-,TRBJ1-1,CSAHDAVNTEAFF,TGCAGCGCCCATGACGCGGTGAACACTGAAGCTTTCTTT
14,-,TRBV6-2/TRBV6-3,TRBD1,TRBJ2-1,CASSRDRVEDEQFF,TGTGCCAGCAGCCGAGACAGGGTTGAGGATGAGCAGTTCTTC
13,few,TRBV2,TRBD1,TRBJ2-1,CAKRDSSYNEQFF,TGTGCCAAACGGGACAGCTCCTACAATGAGCAGTTCTTC
12,many,TRBV4-1,-,TRBJ2-3,CASSQGADTQYF,TGCGCCAGCAGCCAAGGTGCAGATACGCAGTATTTT
14,few,TRBV5-5,-,TRBJ2-1,CASSLTRAGNEQFF,TGTGCCAGCAGCCTGACTAGGGCTGGCAATGAGCAGTTCTTC
18,many,TRBV11-2,TRBD2,TRBJ2-3,CASSYGLAGGPSTDTQYF,TGTGCCAGCAGCTACGGACTAGCGGGGGGACCTAGCACAGATACGCAGTATTTT
14,many,TRBV11-2,TRBD2,TRBJ2-1,CASSLDPGLEEQFF,TGTGCCAGCAGCTTAGATCCGGGACTAGAAGAACAGTTCTTC
14,few,TRBV5-1,TRBD1,TRBJ2-7,CASSLSTGGYEQYF,TGCGCCAGCAGCTTGTCAACAGGGGGGTACGAGCAGTACTTC
15,many,TRBV29-1,TRBD2,TRBJ2-1,CSVETSGRAFNEQFF,TGCAGCGTTGAGACTAGCGGGAGGGCGTTCAATGAGCAGTTCTTC
19,-,TRBV9,TRBD2,TRBJ2-5,CASSAQGLAGGPSGETQYF,TGTGCCAGCAGCGCTCAAGGACTAGCGGGGGGGCCGAGTGGGGAGACCCAGTACTTC
15,few,TRBV13,-,TRBJ2-7,CASSPPRGEGYEQYF,TGTGCCAGCAGCCCCCCCAGGGGCGAGGGCTACGAGCAGTACTTC